This T cell receptor beta chain was sequenced during a study of shared clonotypes between healthy human individuals. Study-level findings and limits: Generally, naive subsets (rather than memory subsets) showed larger estimated richness.

The repertoire was sequenced with immunoSEQ multiplex PCR; TCRdb's copy has only in-frame clones and lacks some. There are 950,000 to 1,300,000 clones in the sample; around 74% occur only once, and about 1.5% lies in the top ten. Every donor, a Caucasian adult, lived in Nashville, Tennessee. On this clone: The antigen remains unidentified.

The TCR was taken from a man between 18 and 35 years old in good health. Material: memory CD4+ T cells sorted from blood. As to subset: CD45RA-negative fraction.

The DNA of the CDR3 is TGTGCCAGCGGAACGTATCACACCGGGGAGCTGTTTTTT. Protein sequence: CASGTYHTGELFF. V gene TRBV7-8 combines with J gene TRBJ2-2; no clear D. The CDR3 totals 13 residues. Germline V gene sequence: CDR1 SGHVS, CDR2 FQNEAQ. V was shortened by 8 bases and J by 3 bases, with 10 bases between the two germline ends.